This TCR beta chain appears in the sequencing data of a study of T cell responses to AZD1222 COVID-19 vaccine. Overall study findings and caveats: In the spike-specific TCR repertoire, nearly half reportedly target unmutated variant regions. Dominant CD4 TCR responses targeted spike regions 160-218 and 743-854. Researchers took repertoire samples only after the peak T cell response had come. Spike-specific TCR breadth and depth both grew after two AZD1222 doses.

This clone was seen once. Its specificity is unknown. Data came from immunoSEQ multiplex PCR; TCRdb stores just in-frame clones and leaves some out. The table has more than 95,000 clones, more than 70% seen once. V shed 0 bases and J 4 bases; nucleotides not matched to a gene: 7. This CDR3 is built from 17 residues. Germline values: CDR1 LGHNA, CDR2 YSLEER. The source material was peripheral blood, sampled 28 days after the second AZD1222 dose. The chain couples TRBV4-3 to TRBJ2-1; TRBD2 aligns across 9 bases. The clonotype comes from an adult who received the AZD1222 COVID-19 vaccine. CDR3 loop: CASSQEQGLAGYNEQFF. Here the CDR3 DNA reads TGCGCCAGCAGCCAAGAACAGGGGCTAGCGGGGTACAATGAGCAGTTCTTC.